Below, 19 T cell receptor beta chains from the same sample are listed, as sequenced in a study of vaccination and CD4 T cells after COVID-19. Their specific antigens are unknown. The Oncomine TCR Beta short-read assay sequenced DNA from cultured CD4+ T cells. Using its own MiXCR run on the PCR reads, TCRdb lists one record per CDR3 protein. The data contain roughly 14,000 distinct CDR3 sequences, roughly 50% of them singletons. Treatment reported: approximately 11-day PBMC culture with coronavirus spike peptide pools or control peptides (ViraFEST assay). Sequences were derived from CD4+ T cells from blood, cultured in vitro, sampled before SARS-CoV-2 vaccination. These receptors originate from a human donor who had recovered from COVID-19.

This sequence joins TRBV20-1 and TRBJ1-4; D call uncertain. Trimming shortened V by 6 bases and J by 7 bases, and 18 bases separated the two germline ends. CDR3 length: 14 residues. CDR1 and CDR2 from the germline V gene are DFQATT and SNEGSKA (reference sequence). The CDR3 coding sequence is TGCAGTGCCTATAGTCGCGATTGGGGTGAAAAACTGTTTTTT. Amino acid sequence: CSAYSRDWGEKLFF.

The chain employs TRBV5-6 and TRBJ2-7; D not certain. There are 14 residues in the CDR3. Germline V gene lookup returns CDR1 SGHDT and CDR2 YYEEEE. V was pared by 4 bases and J by 0 bases, with 11 bases between. The CDR3 loop is CASSPPGRSYEQYF. CDR3 in DNA: TGTGCCAGCAGCCCCCCCGGGCGCTCCTACGAGCAGTACTTC.

The chain carries TRBV10-2 and TRBJ1-1; D may be TRBD1 (5 bases). Trimming removed 11 bases at V and 3 bases at J, with 13 bases between. Germline CDR1 is WSHSY and CDR2 is SAAADI. The CDR3 is 12 amino acids. This chain's CDR3 is CASQSGDTEAFF. CDR3 nucleotide sequence: TGCGCCTCCCAGTCGGGGGACACTGAAGCTTTCTTT.

V gene TRBV20-1 combines with J gene TRBJ1-5; the match to TRBD1 covers 7 bases. The CDR3 consists of 14 residues. Germline assignment: CDR1 DFQATT and CDR2 SNEGSKA (reference sequence). Trimming cost V 4 bases and J 6 bases; bases outside gene matches: 9. The CDR3 region is CSATPGQGVQPQHF. As DNA, the CDR3 is TGCAGTGCTACCCCGGGGCAGGGGGTTCAGCCCCAGCATTTT.

The chain combines TRBV20-1 with TRBJ2-5; possibly TRBD2 for D (5 bases). In germline, CDR1 is DFQATT, CDR2 SNEGSKA (reference sequence). This CDR3 comprises 13 residues. V lost 2 bases and J 2 bases, leaving 9 bases between the germline ends. The CDR3 DNA sequence: TGCAGTGCTAGACTAGCAGGACAAGAGACCCAGTACTTC. Amino acid sequence: CSARLAGQETQYF.

The chain uses TRBV20-1 and TRBJ2-1; maybe TRBD2 (7 bases). The CDR3 loop spans 13 amino acids. Germline V gene lookup returns CDR1 DFQATT and CDR2 SNEGSKA (reference sequence). The germline V and J ends were trimmed by 4 bases and 4 bases, with 11 bases remaining between them. CDR3 nucleotide sequence: TGCAGTGCTACCGAGGGGGGGTACAATGAGCAGTTCTTC. Its translation: CSATEGGYNEQFF.

Notes on this clonotype: One end of the junction varies from germline; a read error may be responsible. The rearrangement joins TRBV27 to TRBJ2-7, with D tentatively TRBD1 (6 bases). The CDR3 loop spans 14 amino acids. Germline V lookup: CDR1 MNHEY, CDR2 SMNVEV (reference sequence). CDR3 nucleotide sequence: TGTGCCAGCAGCAAAAGGGACACTAACTACGAGCTGTACTTC. Translation gives CASSKRDTNYELYF.

The J gene is TRBJ2-7, the V gene TRBV2; 9 nucleotides agree with TRBD1. There are 13 residues in the CDR3. Germline trimming cut 8 bases from V and 7 bases from J; bases unmatched to any gene: 9. Germline V lookup: CDR1 SNHLY, CDR2 FYNNEI. Here the CDR3 reads CASRGTGTREQYF. The CDR3 coding sequence is TGTGCCAGCCGGGGGACAGGGACCCGGGAGCAGTACTTC.

V usage is TRBV4-1 and J usage is TRBJ2-5; tentative D call: TRBD1 (5 bases). This CDR3 is built from 18 residues. The ends were cut back, 1 base at V and 5 bases at J, with 23 bases in the middle. Germline V gene sequence: CDR1 MGHRA, CDR2 YSYEKL. CDR3 bases: TGCGCCAGCAGCCAAGTATCTCTAGGGGCCTCGTCGAAGGAGACCCAGTACTTC. Its translation is CASSQVSLGASSKETQYF.

This chain uses TRBV7-2 with TRBJ2-1, with 14 bases that match TRBD2. The CDR3 is 20 amino acids. Germline V gene data show CDR1 as SGHTA and CDR2 as FQGNSA. Trimming took 4 bases from V and 9 from J; bases not matched to a gene: 20. The DNA for the CDR3 is TGTGCCAGCAGCTGGCTACCGGGACTAGCGGGAGCGACGCTTTCTTCTGAGCAGTTCTTC. This encodes CASSWLPGLAGATLSSEQFF.

This rearrangement joins TRBV11-2 to TRBJ1-6; 7 bases are shared with TRBD1. V lost 6 bases and J lost 6; bases outside the gene matches: 2. The CDR3 sequence is 13 residues long. Germline CDR1 reads SGHAT; CDR2 reads FQNNGV. CDR3 amino acids: CASRGQLNSPLHF. The CDR3 DNA is TGTGCCAGCAGGGGACAGCTTAATTCACCCCTCCACTTT.

The gene calls are TRBV27 and TRBJ2-3, with no clear D. CDR1 and CDR2 from the germline V gene are MNHEY and SMNVEV (reference sequence). The V end lost 6 bases, the J end lost 4 bases, and 14 bases lay between the germline ends. CDR3 length: 14 residues. CDR3 amino acids: CASRASYGADTQYF. CDR3 nucleotides: TGTGCCAGCAGGGCCAGTTATGGGGCAGATACGCAGTATTTT.

The CDR3, as DNA: TGTGCCAGCAGCAGCGGGGGGGCCCTACACCATGAGCAGTTCTTC. It encodes CASSSGGALHHEQFF. The genes are TRBV7-3 and TRBJ2-1; 10 positions agree with TRBD2. The germline CDR1 and CDR2 sequences are SGHTA and FQGTGA. The CDR3 sequence is 15 residues long. V lost 5 bases, J lost 8 bases, and 9 bases stayed unmatched.

The CDR3 protein is CASSIGGRGSTDTQYF. CDR3 nucleotides: TGTGCCAGTAGTATTGGCGGGAGGGGGAGCACAGATACGCAGTATTTT. The rearrangement joins TRBV19 to TRBJ2-3; the match to TRBD2 covers 9 bases. The V gene end was trimmed by 3 bases and the J gene end by 0 bases; junction bases not matched to a gene: 4. Per germline, CDR1 LNHDA and CDR2 SQIVND (reference sequence). The CDR3 contains 16 residues.

This clonotype was counted only a few times. V gene TRBV7-2 combines with J gene TRBJ1-6; D remains ambiguous. The CDR3 sequence is 12 residues long. Germline V gives CDR1 SGHTA, CDR2 FQGNSA. The ends were cut back, 1 base at V and 11 bases at J, with 6 bases in the middle. CDR3: CASSLDSAPLHF. The CDR3 bases are TGTGCCAGCAGCTTAGACTCTGCACCCCTCCACTTT.

V usage is TRBV7-3 and J usage is TRBJ1-6, with a tentative D call TRBD1 (5 bases). V was cut by 0 bases and J by 8 bases, with 5 bases left in between. Germline CDR1 SGHTA, CDR2 FQGTGA. The CDR3 is 13 residues long. CDR3: CASSLTQDSPLHF. The DNA for the CDR3 is TGTGCCAGCAGCTTAACACAGGATTCACCCCTCCACTTT.

The chain joins TRBV19 to TRBJ2-7; D remains ambiguous. This CDR3 is built from 12 residues. V shed 4 bases and J shed 6 bases, with 10 bases lying between them. CDR1 and CDR2 (germline): LNHDA, SQIVND (reference sequence). This CDR3 is CASSNSLSEQYF. CDR3 bases: TGTGCCAGTAGTAACTCCCTGAGCGAGCAGTACTTC.

This rearrangement joins TRBV28 to TRBJ1-2; unclear D gene. Germline V gives CDR1 MDHEN, CDR2 SYDVKM. With 4 bases removed from V and 4 bases from J, the gap between germline ends came to 16 bases. The CDR3 extends over 15 amino acids. CDR3 sequence reads: CASSSSRGRSYGYTF. The CDR3, as DNA: TGTGCCAGCAGTTCGTCGAGAGGGAGAAGCTATGGCTACACCTTC.

The chain joins TRBV20-1 to TRBJ1-1, with D hard to call. V lost 3 bases and J 4 bases, leaving 15 bases between the germline ends. This CDR3 region has 14 residues. Germline V gene sequence: CDR1 DFQATT, CDR2 SNEGSKA (reference sequence). CDR3: CSASDVEWSTEAFF. As DNA, the CDR3 is TGCAGTGCTAGCGACGTGGAGTGGAGCACTGAAGCTTTCTTT.